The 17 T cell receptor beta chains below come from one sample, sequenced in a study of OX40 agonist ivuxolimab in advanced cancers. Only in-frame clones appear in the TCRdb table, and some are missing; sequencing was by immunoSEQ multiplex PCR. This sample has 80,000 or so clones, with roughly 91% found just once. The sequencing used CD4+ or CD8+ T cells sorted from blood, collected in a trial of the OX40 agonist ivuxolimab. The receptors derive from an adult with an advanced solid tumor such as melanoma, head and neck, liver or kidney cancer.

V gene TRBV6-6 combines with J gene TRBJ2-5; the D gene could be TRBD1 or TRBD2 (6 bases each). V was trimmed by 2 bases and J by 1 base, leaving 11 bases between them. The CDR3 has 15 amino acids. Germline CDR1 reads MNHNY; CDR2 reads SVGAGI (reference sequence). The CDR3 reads CASSYGGGGQETQYF. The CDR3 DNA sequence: TGTGCCAGCAGTTACGGAGGGGGAGGCCAAGAGACCCAGTACTTC.

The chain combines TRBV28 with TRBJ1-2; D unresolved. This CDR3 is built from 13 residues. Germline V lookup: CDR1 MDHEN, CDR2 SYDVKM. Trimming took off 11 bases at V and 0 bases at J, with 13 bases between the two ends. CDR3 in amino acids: CAAGSRPNYGYTF. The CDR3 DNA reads TGTGCCGCGGGGTCCAGACCTAACTATGGCTACACCTTC.

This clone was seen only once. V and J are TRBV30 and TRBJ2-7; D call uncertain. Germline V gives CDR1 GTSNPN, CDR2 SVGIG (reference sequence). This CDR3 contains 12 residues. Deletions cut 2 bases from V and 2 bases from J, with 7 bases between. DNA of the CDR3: TGTGCCTGGAGTCAAACAGCCTACGAGCAGTACTTC. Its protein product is CAWSQTAYEQYF.

This chain's CDR3 is CAISGAAPAGAGYTF. The CDR3 nucleotides are TGTGCCATCAGTGGCGCAGCCCCCGCCGGAGCTGGCTACACCTTC. This sequence joins TRBV10-3 and TRBJ1-2; D ambiguous. The CDR3 is 15 residues long. V was shortened by 4 bases and J by 7 bases, with 19 bases between the two germline ends. Germline CDR1 ENHRY, CDR2 SYGVKD.

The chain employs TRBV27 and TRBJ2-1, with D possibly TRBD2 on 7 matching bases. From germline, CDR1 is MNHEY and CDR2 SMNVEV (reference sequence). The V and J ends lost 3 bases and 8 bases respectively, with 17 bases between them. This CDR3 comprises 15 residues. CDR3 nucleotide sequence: TGTGCCAGCAGTTTCCGAGGGGGGGGAGGCCATGAGCAGTTCTTC. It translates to CASSFRGGGGHEQFF.

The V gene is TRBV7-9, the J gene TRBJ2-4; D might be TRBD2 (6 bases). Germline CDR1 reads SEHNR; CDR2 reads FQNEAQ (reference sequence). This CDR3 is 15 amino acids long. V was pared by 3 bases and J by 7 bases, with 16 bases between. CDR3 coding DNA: TGTGCCAGCAGCTTTTTCGGGGGAATAGGGAACATTCAGTACTTC. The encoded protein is CASSFFGGIGNIQYF. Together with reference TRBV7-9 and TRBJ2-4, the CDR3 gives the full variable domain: DTGVSQNPRHKITKRGQNVTFRCDPISEHNRLYWYRQTLGQGPEFLTYFQNEAQLEKSRLLSDRFSAERPKGSFSTLEIQRTEQGDSAMYLCASSFFGGIGNIQYFGAGTRLSVL.

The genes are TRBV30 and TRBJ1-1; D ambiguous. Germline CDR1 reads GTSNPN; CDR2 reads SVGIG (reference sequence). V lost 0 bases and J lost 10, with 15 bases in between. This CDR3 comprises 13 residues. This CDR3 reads CAWSVVTRGVAFF. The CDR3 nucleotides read TGTGCCTGGAGTGTAGTCACTCGGGGAGTAGCTTTCTTT.

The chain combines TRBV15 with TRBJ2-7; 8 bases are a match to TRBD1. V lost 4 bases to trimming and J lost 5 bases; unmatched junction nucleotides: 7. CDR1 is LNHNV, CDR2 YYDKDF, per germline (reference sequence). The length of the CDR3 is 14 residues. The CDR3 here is CATSTRTGFHEQYF. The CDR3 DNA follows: TGTGCCACCAGCACCCGGACAGGGTTCCACGAGCAGTACTTC.

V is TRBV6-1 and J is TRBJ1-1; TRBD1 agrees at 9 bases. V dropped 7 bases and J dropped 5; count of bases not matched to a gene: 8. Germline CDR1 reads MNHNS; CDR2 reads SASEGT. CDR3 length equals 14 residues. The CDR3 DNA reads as TGTGCCAGCATCCCACCCGGGACAGGGACTGAAGCTTTCTTT. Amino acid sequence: CASIPPGTGTEAFF.

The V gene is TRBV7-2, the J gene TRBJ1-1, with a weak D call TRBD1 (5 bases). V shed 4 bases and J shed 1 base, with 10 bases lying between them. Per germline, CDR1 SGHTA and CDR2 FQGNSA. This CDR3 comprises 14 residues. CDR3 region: CASSSGSGNTEAFF. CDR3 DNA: TGTGCCAGCAGCTCAGGGTCGGGGAACACTGAAGCTTTCTTT.

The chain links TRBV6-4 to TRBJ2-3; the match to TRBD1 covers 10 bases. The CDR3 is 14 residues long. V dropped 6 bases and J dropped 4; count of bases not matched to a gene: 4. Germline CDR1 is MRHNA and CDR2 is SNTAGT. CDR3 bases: TGTGCCAGCAGAACGACAGGGGGCTCAGATACGCAGTATTTT. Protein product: CASRTTGGSDTQYF.

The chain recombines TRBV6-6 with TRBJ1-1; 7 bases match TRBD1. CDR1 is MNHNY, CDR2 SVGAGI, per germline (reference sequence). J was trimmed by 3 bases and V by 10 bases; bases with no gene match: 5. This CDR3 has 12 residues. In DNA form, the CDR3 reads TGTGCCATCTCCGACAGGGACACTGAAGCTTTCTTT. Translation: CAISDRDTEAFF.

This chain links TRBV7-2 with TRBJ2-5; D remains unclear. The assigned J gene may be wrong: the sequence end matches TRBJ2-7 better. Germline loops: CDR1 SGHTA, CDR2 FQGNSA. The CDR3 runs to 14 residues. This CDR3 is CASSFGSPSYEQYF. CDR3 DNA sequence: TGTGCCAGCAGCTTTGGCAGCCCCAGCTACGAGCAGTACTTC.

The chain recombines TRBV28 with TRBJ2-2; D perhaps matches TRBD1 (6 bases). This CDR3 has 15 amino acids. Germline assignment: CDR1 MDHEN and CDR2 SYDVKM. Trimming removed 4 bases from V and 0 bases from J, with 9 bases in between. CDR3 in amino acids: CASSSGQPNTGELFF. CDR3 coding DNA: TGTGCCAGCAGTTCTGGACAGCCGAACACCGGGGAGCTGTTTTTT.

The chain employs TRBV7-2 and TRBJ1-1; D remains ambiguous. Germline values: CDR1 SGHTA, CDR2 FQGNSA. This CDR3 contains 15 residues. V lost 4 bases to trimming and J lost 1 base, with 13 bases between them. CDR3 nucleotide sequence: TGTGCCAGCAGCTCAAGCTGGGCTGCGAACACTGAAGCTTTCTTT. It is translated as CASSSSWAANTEAFF.

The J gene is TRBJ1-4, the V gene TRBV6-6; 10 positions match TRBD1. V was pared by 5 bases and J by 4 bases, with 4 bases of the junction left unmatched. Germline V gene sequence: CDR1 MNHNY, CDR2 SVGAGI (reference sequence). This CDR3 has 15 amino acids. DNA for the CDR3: TGTGCCAGCAGTCCTAGGACAGGGGGTAATGAAAAACTGTTTTTT. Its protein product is CASSPRTGGNEKLFF.

Here the CDR3 DNA reads TGTGCCAGCAAGGACAGCGGGAGGGTAACAGATACGCAGTATTTT. Its protein is CASKDSGRVTDTQYF. The chain joins TRBV27 to TRBJ2-3, with 10 bases fitting TRBD2. The length of the CDR3 is 15 residues. The J segment lost 3 bases and the V segment lost 7 bases, leaving 7 bases of the junction unmatched. Germline-derived CDR1 and CDR2 are MNHEY and SMNVEV (reference sequence).